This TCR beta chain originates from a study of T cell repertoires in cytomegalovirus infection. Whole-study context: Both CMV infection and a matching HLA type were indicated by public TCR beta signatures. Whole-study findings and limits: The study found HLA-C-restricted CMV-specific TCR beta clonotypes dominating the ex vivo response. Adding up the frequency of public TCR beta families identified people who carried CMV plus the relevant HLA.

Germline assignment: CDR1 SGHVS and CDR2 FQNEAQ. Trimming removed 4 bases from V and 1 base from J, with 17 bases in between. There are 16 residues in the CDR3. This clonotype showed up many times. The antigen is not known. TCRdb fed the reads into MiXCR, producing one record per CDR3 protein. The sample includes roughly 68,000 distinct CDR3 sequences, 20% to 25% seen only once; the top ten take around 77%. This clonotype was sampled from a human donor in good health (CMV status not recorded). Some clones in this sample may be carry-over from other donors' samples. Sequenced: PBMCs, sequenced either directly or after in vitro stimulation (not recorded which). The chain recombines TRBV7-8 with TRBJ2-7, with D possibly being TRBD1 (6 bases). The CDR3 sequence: CASSSKRQVSSYEQYF. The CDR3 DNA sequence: TGTGCCAGCAGCTCGAAGCGACAGGTGTCGTCCTACGAGCAGTACTTC.